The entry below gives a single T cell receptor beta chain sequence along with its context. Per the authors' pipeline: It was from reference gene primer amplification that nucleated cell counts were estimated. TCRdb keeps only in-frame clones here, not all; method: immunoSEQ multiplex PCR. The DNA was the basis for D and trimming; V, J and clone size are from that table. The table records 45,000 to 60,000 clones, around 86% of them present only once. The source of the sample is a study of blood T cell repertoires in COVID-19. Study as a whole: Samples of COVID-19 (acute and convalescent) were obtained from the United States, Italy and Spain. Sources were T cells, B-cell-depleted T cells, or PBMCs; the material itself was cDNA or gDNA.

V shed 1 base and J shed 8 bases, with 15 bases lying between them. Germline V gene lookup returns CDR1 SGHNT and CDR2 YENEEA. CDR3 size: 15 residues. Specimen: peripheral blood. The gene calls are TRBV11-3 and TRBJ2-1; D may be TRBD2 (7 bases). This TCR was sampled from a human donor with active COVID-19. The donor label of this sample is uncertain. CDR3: CASSLGGGGIDEQFF. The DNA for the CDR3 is TGTGCCAGCAGCTTAGGGGGAGGGGGTATAGATGAGCAGTTCTTC.